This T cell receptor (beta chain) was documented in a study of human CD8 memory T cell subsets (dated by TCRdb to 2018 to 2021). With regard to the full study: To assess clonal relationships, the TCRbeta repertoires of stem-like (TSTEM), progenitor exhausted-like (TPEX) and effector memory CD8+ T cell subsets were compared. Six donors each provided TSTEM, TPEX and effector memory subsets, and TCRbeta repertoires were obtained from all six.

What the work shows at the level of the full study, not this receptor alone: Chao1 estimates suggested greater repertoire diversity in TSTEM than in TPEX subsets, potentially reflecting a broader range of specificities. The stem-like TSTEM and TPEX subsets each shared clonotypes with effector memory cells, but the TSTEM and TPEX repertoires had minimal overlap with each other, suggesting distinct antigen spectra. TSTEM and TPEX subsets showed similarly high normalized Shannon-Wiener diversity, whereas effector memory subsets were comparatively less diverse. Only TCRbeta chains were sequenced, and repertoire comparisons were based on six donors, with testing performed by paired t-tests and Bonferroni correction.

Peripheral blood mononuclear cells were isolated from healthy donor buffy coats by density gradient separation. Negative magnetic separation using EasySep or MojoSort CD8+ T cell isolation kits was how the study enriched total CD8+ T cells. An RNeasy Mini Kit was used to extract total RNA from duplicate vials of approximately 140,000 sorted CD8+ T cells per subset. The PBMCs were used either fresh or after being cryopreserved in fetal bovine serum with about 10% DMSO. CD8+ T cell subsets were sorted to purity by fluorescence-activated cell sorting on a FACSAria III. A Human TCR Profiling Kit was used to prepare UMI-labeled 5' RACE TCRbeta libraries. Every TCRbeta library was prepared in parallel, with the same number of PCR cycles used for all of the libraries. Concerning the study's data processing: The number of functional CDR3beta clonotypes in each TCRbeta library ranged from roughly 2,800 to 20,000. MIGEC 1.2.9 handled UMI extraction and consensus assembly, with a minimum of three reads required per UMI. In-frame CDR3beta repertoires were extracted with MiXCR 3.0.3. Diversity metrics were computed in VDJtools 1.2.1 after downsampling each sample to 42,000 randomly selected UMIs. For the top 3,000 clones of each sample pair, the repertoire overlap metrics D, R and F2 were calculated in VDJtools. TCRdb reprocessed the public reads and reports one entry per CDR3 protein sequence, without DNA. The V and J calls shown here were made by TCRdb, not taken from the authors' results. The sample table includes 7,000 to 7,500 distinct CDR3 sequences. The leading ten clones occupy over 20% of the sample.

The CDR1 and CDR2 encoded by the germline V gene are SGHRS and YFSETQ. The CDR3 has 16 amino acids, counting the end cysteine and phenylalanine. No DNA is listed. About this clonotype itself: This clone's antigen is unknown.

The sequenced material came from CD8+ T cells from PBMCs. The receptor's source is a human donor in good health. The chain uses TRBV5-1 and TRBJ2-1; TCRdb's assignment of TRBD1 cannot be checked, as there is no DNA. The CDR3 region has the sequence CASSLAGRGLWNEQFF.